These 14 T cell receptor beta chains share one sample of origin, sequenced in a study of cytomegalovirus exposure and HLA in healthy donors. Clones were read by immunoSEQ multiplex PCR, and TCRdb kept only the in-frame ones, dropping some. In the table there are 200,000 to 250,000 clones, roughly nine tenths of which are singletons. Sequencing was done on a sample of PBMCs. The receptors were sampled from a young man in good health and CMV-seropositive.

This rearrangement joins TRBV4-2 to TRBJ2-1, with 13 bases lining up with TRBD2. Losses at the gene ends were 0 bases for V and 2 bases for J; bases not matched to a gene: 7. From germline, CDR1 is LGHNA and CDR2 YNFKEQ. The CDR3 length is 19 residues. The CDR3 protein is CASSQDPTSGRAAYNEQFF. The CDR3 coding sequence is TGTGCCAGCAGCCAAGACCCAACTAGCGGGAGGGCGGCCTACAATGAGCAGTTCTTC.

The chain uses TRBV19 and TRBJ1-4; 7 nucleotides line up with TRBD1. With V trimmed by 3 bases and J by 3 bases, 1 base remained unmatched. CDR1 LNHDA and CDR2 SQIVND come from the germline V gene (reference sequence). CDR3 length equals 14 residues. The CDR3: CASSIGTANEKLFF. Here the CDR3 DNA reads TGTGCCAGTAGTATCGGGACAGCTAATGAAAAACTGTTTTTT.

V usage is TRBV6-1 and J usage is TRBJ2-1; the D gene could be TRBD1 or TRBD2 (5 bases each). Between the trimmed V and J ends, which lost 2 bases and 2 bases, there was a span of 16 bases. This CDR3 has 17 residues. Germline V lookup: CDR1 MNHNS, CDR2 SASEGT. The CDR3 spells CASSEFGTTPTYNEQFF. The CDR3 DNA is TGTGCCAGCAGTGAATTCGGGACCACACCGACCTACAATGAGCAGTTCTTC.

The table lists this clone with a few counts. The chain links TRBV6-1 to TRBJ1-5; D gene unclear. Deletions cut 3 bases from V and 2 bases from J, with 5 bases between. CDR3 length: 13 amino acids. CDR1 is MNHNS and CDR2 is SASEGT in the germline V gene. The CDR3 DNA sequence: TGTGCCAGCAGTGATTTTGGCAATCAGCCCCAGCATTTT. Translated, it gives CASSDFGNQPQHF.

The V and J genes are TRBV7-2 and TRBJ1-1; D is undetermined. V gave up 2 bases and J gave up 3 bases, with 7 bases separating them. Germline-derived CDR1 and CDR2 are SGHTA and FQGNSA. This CDR3 contains 13 residues. The CDR3 region has the DNA TGTGCCAGCAGCTTAAAGTTTGACACTGAAGCTTTCTTT. Protein sequence: CASSLKFDTEAFF.

The chain links TRBV29-1 to TRBJ1-1; no clear D gene. This CDR3 region has 14 residues. The V end was cut by 6 bases, the J end by 1 base, with 15 bases between. Germline CDR1 is SQVTM and CDR2 is ANQGSEA. The CDR3 loop reads CSVGSGFGNTEAFF. In DNA, the CDR3 is TGCAGCGTGGGGTCTGGATTTGGGAACACTGAAGCTTTCTTT. Full variable domain (rest looked up from reference TRBV29-1 and TRBJ1-1): SAVISQKPSRDICQRGTSLTIQCQVDSQVTMMFWYRQQPGQSLTLIATANQGSEATYESGFVIDKFPISRPNLTFSTLTVSNMSPEDSSIYLCSVGSGFGNTEAFFGQGTRLTVV.

V usage is TRBV29-1 and J usage is TRBJ2-3; D is possibly TRBD2 (5 bases). This CDR3 region has 14 residues. Germline values: CDR1 SQVTM, CDR2 ANQGSEA. V lost 6 bases and J 4 bases, leaving 17 bases between the germline ends. The CDR3 spells CSVSLTIDADTQYF. CDR3 nucleotide sequence: TGCAGCGTGTCCTTGACTATCGACGCAGATACGCAGTATTTT.

The chain combines TRBV6-1 with TRBJ1-5, with a tentative D call TRBD1 (5 bases). Trimming took 6 bases from V and 4 from J, leaving 16 bases between them. CDR3 size: 15 residues. The germline V gene has CDR1 MNHNS and CDR2 SASEGT. The CDR3 DNA reads as TGTGCCAGCAGCCACAGGATCAGAGGAAATCAGCCCCAGCATTTT. Amino acids: CASSHRIRGNQPQHF.

The genes are TRBV6-6 and TRBJ2-7; D uncertain. This CDR3 is 12 amino acids long. Trimming shortened V by 3 bases and J by 3 bases, and 6 bases separated the two germline ends. Germline lookup yields CDR1 MNHNY and CDR2 SVGAGI (reference sequence). The CDR3 protein is CASSYQLYEQYF. The CDR3 bases are TGTGCCAGCAGTTATCAACTCTACGAGCAGTACTTC.

CDR3 bases: TGTGCCAGCAGTGGACTAGCGGGAGGGAATGAGCAGTTCTTC. Its translation: CASSGLAGGNEQFF. V gene TRBV6-1 combines with J gene TRBJ2-1; 14 nucleotides agree with TRBD2. This CDR3 spans 14 amino acids. The V and J ends lost 4 bases and 7 bases, in that order; junction bases with no gene match: 0. The germline gives CDR1 MNHNS, CDR2 SASEGT.

The chain couples TRBV7-2 to TRBJ1-2; D is unresolved. The germline V gene encodes CDR1 SGHTA and CDR2 FQGNSA. This CDR3 is 15 amino acids long. V was shortened by 4 bases and J by 0 bases, with 12 bases between the two germline ends. The CDR3, as DNA: TGTGCCAGCAGCTCCGCGCGGAGTACTAACTATGGCTACACCTTC. Translated, it gives CASSSARSTNYGYTF.

The J gene is TRBJ2-2, the V gene TRBV2, with D hard to call. The CDR3 spans 14 residues. The germline V gene has CDR1 SNHLY and CDR2 FYNNEI. The germline V and J ends were trimmed by 6 bases and 0 bases, with 8 bases remaining between them. CDR3 bases: TGTGCCAGCAGCCCCATAACGAACACCGGGGAGCTGTTTTTT. This translates into CASSPITNTGELFF.

This rearrangement joins TRBV30 to TRBJ1-4; 7 bases agree with TRBD1. J gave up 13 bases and V 1 base, and 6 bases lay outside the gene matches. The CDR3 runs 12 residues. Per germline, CDR1 GTSNPN and CDR2 SVGIG (reference sequence). CDR3 residues: CAWSGDSSRLFF. In DNA, the CDR3 is TGTGCCTGGAGTGGGGACAGTTCGAGACTGTTTTTT.

The gene calls are TRBV6-1 and TRBJ2-3, with 9 bases matching TRBD1. Trimming took 3 bases from V and 1 from J; bases not matched to a gene: 2. Looked up from germline, CDR1 is MNHNS and CDR2 is SASEGT. The CDR3 runs 15 residues. Here the CDR3 reads CASSEDRGRTDTQYF. In DNA, the CDR3 is TGTGCCAGCAGTGAGGACAGGGGCCGCACAGATACGCAGTATTTT.